The clone carrying this TCR beta chain was recorded at least ten times. What it binds is not known. This CDR3 comprises 15 residues. From germline, CDR1 is LGHDT and CDR2 YNNKEL (reference sequence). Trimming took 4 bases from V and 1 from J; bases not matched to a gene: 5. Unique molecular identifier tags were affixed to discrete cDNA molecules. TCRdb processed the 5' RACE reads anew with MiXCR; each CDR3 protein has one entry. This sample carries about 35,000 distinct CDR3 sequences, 5.5% of them seen once, and the ten largest clones take under 4.5%. This sample is drawn from a study of early T cells in non-severe SARS-CoV-2 infection. Study-level information: Chains from this unsorted whole-blood bulk RNA could not be paired. General observations from the study: VDJdb-based annotation leaned toward anti-spike CD8 responses and missed private and CD4 specificities.

The chain joins TRBV3-1 to TRBJ2-7; 9 nucleotides agree with TRBD1. This sequence was found in an adult who was a healthcare worker with PCR-confirmed SARS-CoV-2 infection or an uninfected control (not recorded which). The starting material was whole blood, obtained at baseline. The CDR3 coding sequence is TGTGCCAGCAGCCGACGGACAGGGGCGTCCTACGAGCAGTACTTC. Protein product: CASSRRTGASYEQYF.